This T cell receptor (beta chain) was profiled in a study of OX40 agonist ivuxolimab in advanced cancers. This CDR3 contains 15 residues. Germline V gene lookup returns CDR1 KGHSH and CDR2 LQKENI. Peripheral blood came from all dose cohorts at three timepoints. The data were produced by immunoSEQ multiplex PCR, yet TCRdb's version contains in-frame clones alone and is incomplete. The sample carries approximately 54,000 clones, about 80% recorded once. Study-wide findings and caveats: The antigens recognized by the expanded peripheral T cells, that is their antigen specificity, were not determined.

Comment on this clone: Its antigen is still unknown.

The chain couples TRBV18 to TRBJ2-5, with TRBD2 as a possible D gene (7 bases). TRBJ2-7 matches the DNA end more closely, so the J call is doubtful. The sample was CD4+ or CD8+ T cells sorted from blood, taken in a trial of the OX40 agonist ivuxolimab. The clonotype comes from an adult with an advanced solid tumor such as melanoma, head and neck, liver or kidney cancer. The CDR3 sequence is CASSPPGGLTYEQYF. The DNA of the CDR3 is TGTGCCAGCTCACCACCGGGGGGGCTCACCTACGAGCAGTACTTC.